This T cell receptor beta chain was captured in a study of blood T cell repertoires in COVID-19. Original processing methods: Estimates of nucleated cell counts were drawn from the amplification of reference gene primers. Using immunoSEQ multiplex PCR, the repertoire was profiled, and TCRdb retains in-frame clones only, with some absent. V and J calls and clone size are as listed in that table; D and trimming were resolved from the DNA. The repertoire consists of hundreds of thousands of clones, with 80% to 90% occurring once and the leading ten covering over 1%. CDR1 SGHRS and CDR2 YFSETQ come from the germline V gene. The CDR3 extends over 14 amino acids. V was cut by 2 bases and J by 6 bases, with 15 bases left in between.

The TCR was taken from a man in his forties with acute or convalescent COVID-19. The genes are TRBV5-1 and TRBJ2-7; D perhaps matches TRBD1 (6 bases). The source material was peripheral blood. The chain's CDR3 is CASSFRQDGREQYF. The CDR3 DNA reads as TGCGCCAGCAGCTTCCGACAGGATGGGCGCGAGCAGTACTTC.